This T cell receptor (beta chain) derives from a study of monozygotic twins with cystic fibrosis. Trimming left V 6 bases short and J 1 base short, with 10 bases between. The germline V gene encodes CDR1 SQVTM and CDR2 ANQGSEA. This CDR3 comprises 12 residues. General observations from the study: Monozygotic CF twin pairs shared significantly more nucleotide-identical clonotypes than unrelated CF individuals did. Shared CDR3 numbers were not associated with age, concordance or severity.

For this clone: Its antigen is as yet unknown.

TCRdb keeps only in-frame clones here, not all; method: immunoSEQ multiplex PCR. In the table there are tens of thousands of clones, about nine tenths of which are singletons. The specimen was blood. The TCR was taken from a girl aged 2-10 years with cystic fibrosis. V and J are TRBV29-1 and TRBJ2-7; TRBD1 or TRBD2 may be the D gene (5 bases each). In DNA form, the CDR3 reads TGCAGCGTGGGGGTGGGGTCCTACGAGCAGTACTTC. This gives the protein CSVGVGSYEQYF.